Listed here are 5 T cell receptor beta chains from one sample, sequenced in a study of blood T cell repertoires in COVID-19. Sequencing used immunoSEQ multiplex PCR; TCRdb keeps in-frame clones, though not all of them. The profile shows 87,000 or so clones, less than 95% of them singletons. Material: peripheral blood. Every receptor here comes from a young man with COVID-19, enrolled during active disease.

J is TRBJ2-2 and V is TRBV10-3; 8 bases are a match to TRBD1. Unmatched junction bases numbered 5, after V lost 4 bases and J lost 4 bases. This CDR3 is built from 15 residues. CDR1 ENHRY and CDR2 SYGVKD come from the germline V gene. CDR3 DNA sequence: TGTGCCATCAGTGGAGGTACAGGGGGCACCGGGGAGCTGTTTTTT. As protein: CAISGGTGGTGELFF.

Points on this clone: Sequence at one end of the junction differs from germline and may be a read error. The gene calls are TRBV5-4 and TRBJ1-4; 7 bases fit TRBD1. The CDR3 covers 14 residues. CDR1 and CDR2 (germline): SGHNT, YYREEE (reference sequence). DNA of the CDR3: TGTGCCAGCAGCACCTACAGGGGAAAGGAAAAACTGCTTTTT. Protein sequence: CASSTYRGKEKLLF. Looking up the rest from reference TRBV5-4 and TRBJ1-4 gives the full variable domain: ETGVTQSPTHLIKTRGQQVTLRCSSQSGHNTVSWYQQALGQGPQFIFQYYREEENGRGNFPPRFSGLQFPNYSSELNVNALELDDSALYLCASSTYRGKEKLLFGSGTQLSVL.

The CDR3 coding sequence is TGTGCCAGCAGGCTGGGCGGGAGCTCCTACAATGAGCAGTTCTTC. Translating gives CASRLGGSSYNEQFF. The genes are TRBV6-5 and TRBJ2-1; TRBD2 aligns across 7 bases. Germline V lookup: CDR1 MNHEY, CDR2 SVGAGI. The CDR3 is 15 amino acids. V shed 6 bases and J 0 bases; nucleotides not matched to a gene: 5.

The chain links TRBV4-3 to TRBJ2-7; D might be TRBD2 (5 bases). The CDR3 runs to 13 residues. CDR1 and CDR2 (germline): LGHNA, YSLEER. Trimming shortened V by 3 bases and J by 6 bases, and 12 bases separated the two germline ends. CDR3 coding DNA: TGCGCCAGCAGCCATAATAGCGATACCGAGCAGTACTTC. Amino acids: CASSHNSDTEQYF.

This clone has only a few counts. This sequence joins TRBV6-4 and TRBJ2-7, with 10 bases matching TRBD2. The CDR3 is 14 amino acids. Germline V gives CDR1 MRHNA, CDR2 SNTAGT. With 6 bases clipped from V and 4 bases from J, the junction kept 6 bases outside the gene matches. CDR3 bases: TGTGCCAGCAGCGAGGGACTAGCGAAATACGAGCAGTACTTC. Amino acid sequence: CASSEGLAKYEQYF.